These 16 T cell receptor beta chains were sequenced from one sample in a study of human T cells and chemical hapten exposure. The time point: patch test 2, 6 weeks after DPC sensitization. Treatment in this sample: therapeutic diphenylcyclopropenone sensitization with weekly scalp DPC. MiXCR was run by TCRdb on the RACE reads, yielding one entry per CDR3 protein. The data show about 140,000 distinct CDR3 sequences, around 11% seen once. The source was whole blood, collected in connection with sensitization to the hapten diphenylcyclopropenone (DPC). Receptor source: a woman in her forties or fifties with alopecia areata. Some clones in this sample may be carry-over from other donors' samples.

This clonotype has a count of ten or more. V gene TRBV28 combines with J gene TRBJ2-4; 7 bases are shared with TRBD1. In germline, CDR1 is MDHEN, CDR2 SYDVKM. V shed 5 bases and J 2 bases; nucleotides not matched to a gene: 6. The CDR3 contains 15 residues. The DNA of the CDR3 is TGTGCCAGCAGTGGACAACAGGGGTCCAAAAACATTCAGTACTTC. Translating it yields CASSGQQGSKNIQYF.

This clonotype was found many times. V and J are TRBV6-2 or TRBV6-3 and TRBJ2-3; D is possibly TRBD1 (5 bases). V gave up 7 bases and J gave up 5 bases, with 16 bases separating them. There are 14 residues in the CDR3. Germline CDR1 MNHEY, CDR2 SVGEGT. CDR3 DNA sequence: TGTGCCAGCACCCCCCGGGCCAGGGTAGATACGCAGTATTTT. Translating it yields CASTPRARVDTQYF.

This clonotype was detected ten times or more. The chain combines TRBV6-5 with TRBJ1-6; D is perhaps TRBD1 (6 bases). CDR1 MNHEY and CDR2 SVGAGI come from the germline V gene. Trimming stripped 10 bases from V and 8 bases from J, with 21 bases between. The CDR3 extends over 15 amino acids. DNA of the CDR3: TGTGCCACCACCGGGGGCCGGGGCGCAGATTCACCCCTCCACTTT. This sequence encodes CATTGGRGADSPLHF.

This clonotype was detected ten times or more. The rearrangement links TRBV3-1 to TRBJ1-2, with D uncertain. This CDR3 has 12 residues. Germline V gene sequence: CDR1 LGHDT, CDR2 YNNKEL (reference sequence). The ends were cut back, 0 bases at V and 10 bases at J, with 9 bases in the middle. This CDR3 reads CASSQENGFYTF. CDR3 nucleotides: TGTGCCAGCAGCCAAGAGAACGGGTTCTACACCTTC.

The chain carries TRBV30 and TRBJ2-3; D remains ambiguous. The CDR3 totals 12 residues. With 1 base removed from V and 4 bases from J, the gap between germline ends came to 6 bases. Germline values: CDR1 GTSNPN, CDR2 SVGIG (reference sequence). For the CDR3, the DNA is TGTGCCTGGAGTGGTGGATCAGATACGCAGTATTTT. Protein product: CAWSGGSDTQYF.

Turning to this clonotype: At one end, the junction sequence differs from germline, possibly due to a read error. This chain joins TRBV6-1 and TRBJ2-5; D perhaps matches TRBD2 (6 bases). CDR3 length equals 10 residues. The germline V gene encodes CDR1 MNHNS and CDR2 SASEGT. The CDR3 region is CASSRDSSPF. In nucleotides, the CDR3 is TGTGCCAGCAGCCGGGACTCTTCCCCCTTC.

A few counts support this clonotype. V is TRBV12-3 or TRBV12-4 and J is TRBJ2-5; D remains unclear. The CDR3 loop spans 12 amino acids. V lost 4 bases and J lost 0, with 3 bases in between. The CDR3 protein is CASSSYQETQYF. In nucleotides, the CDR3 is TGTGCCAGCAGTTCGTACCAAGAGACCCAGTACTTC.

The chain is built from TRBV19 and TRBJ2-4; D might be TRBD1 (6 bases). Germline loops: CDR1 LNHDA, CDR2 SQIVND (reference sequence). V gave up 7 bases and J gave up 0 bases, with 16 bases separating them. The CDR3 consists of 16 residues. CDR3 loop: CASTEAGAQAKNIQYF. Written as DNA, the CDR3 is TGTGCCAGTACCGAGGCAGGGGCCCAAGCCAAAAACATTCAGTACTTC.

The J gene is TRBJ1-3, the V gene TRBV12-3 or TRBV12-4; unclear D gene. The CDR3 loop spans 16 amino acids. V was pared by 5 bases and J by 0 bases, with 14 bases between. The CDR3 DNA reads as TGTGCCAGCAGTCCCGGTGGTTCCCGCTCTGGAAACACCATATATTTT. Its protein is CASSPGGSRSGNTIYF.

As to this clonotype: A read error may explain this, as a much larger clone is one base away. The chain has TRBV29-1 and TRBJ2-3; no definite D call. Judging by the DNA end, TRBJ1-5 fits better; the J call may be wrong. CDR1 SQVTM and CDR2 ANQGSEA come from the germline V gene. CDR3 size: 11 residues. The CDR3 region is CSGKFSDTQHF. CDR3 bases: TGCAGCGGAAAGTTTTCGGATACGCAGCATTTT.

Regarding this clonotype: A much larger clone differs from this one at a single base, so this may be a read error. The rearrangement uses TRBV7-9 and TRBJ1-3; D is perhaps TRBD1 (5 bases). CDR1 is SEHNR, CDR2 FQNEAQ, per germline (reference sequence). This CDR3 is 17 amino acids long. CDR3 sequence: CANSFSPGTYSGNTIYF. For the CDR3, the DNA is TGTGCCAACAGCTTTTCCCCTGGGACCTACTCTGGAAACACCATATATTTT.

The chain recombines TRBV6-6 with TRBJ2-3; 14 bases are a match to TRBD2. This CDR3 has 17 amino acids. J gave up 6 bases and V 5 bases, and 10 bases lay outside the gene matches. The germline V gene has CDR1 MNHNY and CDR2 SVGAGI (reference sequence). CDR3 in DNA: TGTGCCAGCAGTCGGGGGACTAGCGGGAGATCCCCGGATACGCAGTATTTT. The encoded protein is CASSRGTSGRSPDTQYF.

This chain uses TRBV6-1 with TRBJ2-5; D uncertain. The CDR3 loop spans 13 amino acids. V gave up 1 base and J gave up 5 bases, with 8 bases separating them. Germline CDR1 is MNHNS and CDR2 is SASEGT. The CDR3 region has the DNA TGTGCCAGCAGTGAAGTCCTAGGGGAGACCCAGTACTTC. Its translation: CASSEVLGETQYF.

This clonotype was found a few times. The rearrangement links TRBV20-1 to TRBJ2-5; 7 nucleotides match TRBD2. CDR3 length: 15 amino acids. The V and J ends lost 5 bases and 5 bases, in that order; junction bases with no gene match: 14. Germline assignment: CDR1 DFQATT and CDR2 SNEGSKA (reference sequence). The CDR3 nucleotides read TGCAGTGCTCCAGAGGCGGGAGTCGCCAGGGAGACCCAGTACTTC. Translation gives CSAPEAGVARETQYF.

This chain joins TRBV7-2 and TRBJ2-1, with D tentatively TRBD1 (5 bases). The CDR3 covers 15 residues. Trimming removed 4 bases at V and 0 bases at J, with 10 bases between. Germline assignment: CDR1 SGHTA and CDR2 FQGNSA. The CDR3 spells CASSSWGGSYNEQFF. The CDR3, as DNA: TGTGCCAGCAGCTCCTGGGGCGGCTCCTACAATGAGCAGTTCTTC.

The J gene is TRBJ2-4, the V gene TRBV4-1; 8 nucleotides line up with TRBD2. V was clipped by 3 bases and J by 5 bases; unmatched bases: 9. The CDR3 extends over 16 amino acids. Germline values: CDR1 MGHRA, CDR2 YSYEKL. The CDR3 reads CASSQVSGIGENIQYF. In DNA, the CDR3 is TGCGCCAGCAGCCAGGTTAGCGGGATCGGGGAAAACATTCAGTACTTC.